This T cell receptor (beta chain) is drawn from a study of human T cells and chemical hapten exposure. TCRdb re-called the RACE reads through MiXCR, storing one row per CDR3 protein. The repertoire consists of more than 70,000 distinct CDR3 sequences, with 9.5% to 13% occurring once and the leading ten covering more than 1.5%. J was trimmed by 8 bases and V by 5 bases; bases with no gene match: 9. Germline lookup yields CDR1 SGHTA and CDR2 FQGTGA. The CDR3 covers 14 residues. Time point reported: patch test 2, 6 weeks after DPC sensitization. The sample's treatment: therapeutic diphenylcyclopropenone sensitization with weekly scalp DPC. This clonotype has only a few counts.

This sequence originates from a man younger than 35 with alopecia areata. Some clones in this sample may be carry-over from other donors' samples. This chain joins TRBV7-3 and TRBJ1-3; 7 bases align to TRBD1. The sample in question was whole blood, obtained in connection with sensitization to the hapten diphenylcyclopropenone (DPC). In DNA, the CDR3 is TGTGCCAGCAGCCCAACAGGGGCCGGGGACACCATATATTTT. It codes for CASSPTGAGDTIYF.